A single sample is the source of the 27 T cell receptor beta chains below, sequenced in a study of cytomegalovirus exposure and HLA in healthy donors. PCR primers comprised 60 Vbeta and 13 Jbeta primers. Repertoires were generated with immunoSEQ multiplex PCR, while TCRdb's copy carries only in-frame clones and drops some. The data contain some 120,000 clones, roughly four fifths of them singletons. The sequenced sample consisted of PBMCs. All receptors come from a man aged 25 to 45 in good health and CMV-seropositive.

The rearrangement links TRBV6-4 to TRBJ2-1; 10 bases fit TRBD2. In germline, CDR1 is MRHNA, CDR2 SNTAGT. V gave up 4 bases and J gave up 6 bases; unmatched junction bases: 6. The CDR3 spans 15 residues. The CDR3 spells CASSVLLAGSNEQFF. The CDR3 nucleotides are TGTGCCAGCAGTGTATTACTAGCGGGAAGCAATGAGCAGTTCTTC.

The chain joins TRBV9 to TRBJ2-2; possibly TRBD2 for D (7 bases). Per the germline V gene, CDR1 is SGDLS and CDR2 is YYNGEE. The CDR3 loop spans 20 amino acids. Trimming cost V 0 bases and J 5 bases, with 26 bases left between them. Written as DNA, the CDR3 is TGTGCCAGCAGCGTAGTGGTGGGGGGGCAAGAGGGTTTATCGACCGGGGAGCTGTTTTTT. Translating gives CASSVVVGGQEGLSTGELFF.

The chain links TRBV5-1 to TRBJ1-6; D unresolved. Germline V gene sequence: CDR1 SGHRS, CDR2 YFSETQ. Trimming removed 5 bases at V and 9 bases at J, with 15 bases between. This CDR3 spans 14 amino acids. CDR3 coding DNA: TGCGCCAGCAGTCCCGGGGAATGGGGTTCACCCCTCCACTTT. As protein: CASSPGEWGSPLHF.

The chain is built from TRBV5-1 and TRBJ2-2; TRBD1 matches 10 bases. V lost 0 bases, J lost 5 bases, and 1 base stayed unmatched. This CDR3 has 15 amino acids. CDR1 and CDR2 (germline): SGHRS, YFSETQ. DNA of the CDR3: TGCGCCAGCAGCTTGGGACAGGGGGCGACCGGGGAGCTGTTTTTT. Amino acids: CASSLGQGATGELFF.

The V call is TRBV29-1, the J call TRBJ2-3; TRBD2 might be the D (5 bases). Per germline, CDR1 SQVTM and CDR2 ANQGSEA. Trimming took off 2 bases at V and 8 bases at J, with 17 bases between the two ends. The CDR3 is made up of 14 amino acids. The chain's CDR3 is CSVELSAHPGTQYF. For the CDR3, the DNA is TGCAGCGTTGAACTTAGCGCCCATCCGGGTACGCAGTATTTT.

This chain uses TRBV11-2 with TRBJ2-3, with 7 nucleotides matching TRBD2. Trimming removed 1 base from V and 3 bases from J; junction bases left unmatched: 13. The CDR3 covers 18 residues. Germline CDR1 is SGHAT and CDR2 is FQNNGV. CDR3 DNA sequence: TGTGCCAGCAGCTTAGGTTTGGGGGGGATCAGGGTGACAGATACGCAGTATTTT. It codes for CASSLGLGGIRVTDTQYF. The variable domain in full, completed from reference TRBV11-2 and TRBJ2-3, reads EAGVAQSPRYKIIEKRQSVAFWCNPISGHATLYWYQQILGQGPKLLIQFQNNGVVDDSQLPKDRFSAERLKGVDSTLKIQPAKLEDSAVYLCASSLGLGGIRVTDTQYFGPGTRLTVL.

This clone was counted between two and nine times. The chain is built from TRBV9 and TRBJ1-5; 10 nucleotides line up with TRBD1. CDR1 and CDR2 from the germline V gene are SGDLS and YYNGEE. V shed 3 bases, J shed 4 bases, and the junction held 1 base outside the gene matches. The CDR3 spans 14 residues. The CDR3 sequence is CASSGGQGNQPQHF. In DNA, the CDR3 is TGTGCCAGCAGCGGGGGACAGGGGAATCAGCCCCAGCATTTT.

The gene calls are TRBV29-1 and TRBJ2-3, with D possibly being TRBD2 (5 bases). Germline lookup yields CDR1 SQVTM and CDR2 ANQGSEA. This CDR3 contains 15 residues. The V gene lost 0 bases and the J gene lost 2 bases, with 12 bases spanning the gap. The CDR3 DNA reads TGCAGCGTTGAAGAGGCGGGCCTATACACAGATACGCAGTATTTT. Translated: CSVEEAGLYTDTQYF.

The CDR3 DNA is TGTGCCAGCAGTCGCGCAGGGTATAGCAATCAGCCCCAGCATTTT. This codes for CASSRAGYSNQPQHF. The chain uses TRBV28 and TRBJ1-5; tentative D call: TRBD1 (5 bases). Deletions cut 5 bases from V and 0 bases from J, with 11 bases between. The CDR3 covers 15 residues. Germline CDR1 is MDHEN and CDR2 is SYDVKM.

The gene calls are TRBV5-4 and TRBJ1-3; no clear D gene. The CDR3 extends over 16 amino acids. Trimming left V 0 bases short and J 0 bases short, with 10 bases between. Per the germline V gene, CDR1 is SGHNT and CDR2 is YYREEE (reference sequence). The CDR3 DNA reads TGTGCCAGCAGCTTGGACAAACAGATCTCTGGAAACACCATATATTTT. This codes for CASSLDKQISGNTIYF.

The gene calls are TRBV29-1 and TRBJ2-3; D call uncertain. Per the germline V gene, CDR1 is SQVTM and CDR2 is ANQGSEA. V shed 8 bases and J shed 1 base, with 10 bases lying between them. The CDR3 spans 12 residues. CDR3 in amino acids: CSPRVGTDTQYF. The CDR3 DNA follows: TGCAGCCCCCGAGTGGGCACAGATACGCAGTATTTT.

The chain employs TRBV28 and TRBJ1-2, with 7 bases lining up with TRBD1. Germline CDR1 MDHEN, CDR2 SYDVKM. This CDR3 has 14 residues. V lost 5 bases, J lost 4 bases, and 7 bases stayed unmatched. In DNA form, the CDR3 reads TGTGCCAGCAGTGTAATCAGGGGGAGCTATGGCTACACCTTC. Protein: CASSVIRGSYGYTF.

The rearrangement uses TRBV14 and TRBJ2-5, with D hard to call. The length of the CDR3 is 15 residues. CDR1 is SGHDN, CDR2 FVKESK, per germline. Trimming removed 0 bases at V and 1 base at J, with 9 bases between. The DNA of the CDR3 is TGTGCCAGCAGCCAAGATGTAACGGTCCAAGAGACCCAGTACTTC. Translated, it gives CASSQDVTVQETQYF.

The gene calls are TRBV30 and TRBJ2-7; possible D gene TRBD1, 5 bases. Germline CDR1 GTSNPN, CDR2 SVGIG (reference sequence). V was clipped by 5 bases and J by 2 bases, with 16 bases between them. This CDR3 contains 14 residues. CDR3 loop: CAWGAAGSPYEQYV. CDR3 nucleotide sequence: TGTGCCTGGGGAGCCGCAGGGTCCCCCTACGAGCAGTACGTC.

This rearrangement joins TRBV4-2 to TRBJ1-2; 10 bases match TRBD1. Trimming at V came to 1 base and at J to 4 bases, leaving 9 bases not matched to a gene. Per germline, CDR1 LGHNA and CDR2 YNFKEQ. This CDR3 contains 17 residues. The DNA of the CDR3 is TGTGCCAGCAGCCAAGGAGGCGGGACAGGGGACCCCTATGGCTACACCTTC. Protein sequence: CASSQGGGTGDPYGYTF.

This sequence joins TRBV9 and TRBJ1-2, with D possibly TRBD1 on 6 matching bases. V lost 4 bases, J lost 8 bases, and 15 bases lay in between. CDR3 size: 13 residues. The germline V gene has CDR1 SGDLS and CDR2 YYNGEE. CDR3 DNA sequence: TGTGCCAGCAGCCTACAGGGTTGGGGCGGCTACACCTTC. This sequence encodes CASSLQGWGGYTF.

The chain is built from TRBV9 and TRBJ2-3, with 10 bases that match TRBD1. CDR3 length: 16 amino acids. Germline CDR1 SGDLS, CDR2 YYNGEE. J gave up 4 bases and V 4 bases, and 9 bases lay outside the gene matches. The CDR3 sequence: CASSPSGTGDADTQYF. CDR3 bases: TGTGCCAGCAGCCCCTCCGGGACAGGGGATGCAGATACGCAGTATTTT.

The rearrangement links TRBV6-5 to TRBJ1-3; D ambiguous. Trimming cost V 4 bases and J 0 bases, with 10 bases left between them. Germline CDR1 and CDR2: MNHEY and SVGAGI. The CDR3 has 15 residues. The CDR3 nucleotides are TGTGCCAGCAGTTCCGTGGCCCTCTCTGGAAACACCATATATTTT. Residues: CASSSVALSGNTIYF.

The V and J genes are TRBV6-1 and TRBJ2-1, with D perhaps TRBD2 (5 bases). From germline, CDR1 is MNHNS and CDR2 SASEGT. The CDR3 is 16 amino acids. V was shortened by 1 base and J by 4 bases, with 14 bases between the two germline ends. CDR3 loop: CASSEEAYRGYNEQFF. The CDR3 DNA sequence: TGTGCCAGCAGTGAAGAAGCCTACCGGGGTTACAATGAGCAGTTCTTC.

This clone came up once. This sequence joins TRBV7-2 and TRBJ2-1; 9 bases fit TRBD2. V was pared by 5 bases and J by 0 bases, with 14 bases of the junction left unmatched. This CDR3 contains 19 residues. The germline gives CDR1 SGHTA, CDR2 FQGNSA. The CDR3 is CASSLGGGRADGSYNEQFF. CDR3 sequence (DNA): TGTGCCAGCAGCCTAGGGGGCGGGAGGGCCGATGGCTCCTACAATGAGCAGTTCTTC. The entire variable domain, with the rest obtained from reference TRBV7-2 and TRBJ2-1, is as follows: GAGVSQSPSNKVTEKGKDVELRCDPISGHTALYWYRQSLGQGLEFLIYFQGNSAPDKSGLPSDRFSAERTGGSVSTLTIQRTQQEDSAVYLCASSLGGGRADGSYNEQFFGPGTRLTVL.

This clone was counted between two and nine times. The chain carries TRBV7-9 and TRBJ1-1, with D maybe TRBD1 (5 bases). Trimming took off 1 base at V and 12 bases at J, with 12 bases between the two ends. Germline V gene data show CDR1 as SEHNR and CDR2 as FQNEAQ (reference sequence). The length of the CDR3 is 12 residues. CDR3 sequence (DNA): TGTGCCAGCAGCTTAGTGCAGGGAATGACTTTCTTT. This translates into CASSLVQGMTFF.

The V gene is TRBV5-6, the J gene TRBJ2-3; possibly TRBD1 for D (5 bases). The CDR3 runs to 15 residues. With 2 bases removed from V and 2 bases from J, the gap between germline ends came to 12 bases. Per the germline V gene, CDR1 is SGHDT and CDR2 is YYEEEE. CDR3 sequence (DNA): TGTGCCAGCAGCTTTAGACCTGGGGCCACAGATACGCAGTATTTT. Translation: CASSFRPGATDTQYF.

The chain employs TRBV11-3 and TRBJ1-1; D unclear. The V end was cut by 4 bases, the J end by 0 bases, with 9 bases between. CDR1 is SGHNT and CDR2 is YENEEA in the germline V gene. The CDR3 length is 14 residues. This CDR3 reads CASSSGVVNTEAFF. The CDR3 DNA is TGTGCCAGCAGCTCGGGAGTCGTGAACACTGAAGCTTTCTTT.

V gene TRBV27 combines with J gene TRBJ2-3; TRBD2 agrees at 8 bases. This CDR3 spans 16 amino acids. J gave up 3 bases and V 5 bases, and 10 bases lay outside the gene matches. CDR1 is MNHEY and CDR2 is SMNVEV in the germline V gene (reference sequence). The CDR3 DNA sequence: TGTGCCAGCAGTCCCGCAGCGGGGGAGTTGACAGATACGCAGTATTTT. Amino acid sequence: CASSPAAGELTDTQYF.

This clone was observed a few times. The genes are TRBV2 and TRBJ2-6; D is undetermined. V dropped 5 bases and J dropped 0 bases, with 11 bases sitting between them. The CDR3 consists of 16 residues. Germline V CDR1 and CDR2: SNHLY, FYNNEI. The CDR3 is CASSRDTLSGANVLTF. CDR3 nucleotides: TGTGCCAGCAGTAGAGACACCCTCTCTGGGGCCAACGTCCTGACTTTC. Full variable domain (missing parts from reference TRBV2 and TRBJ2-6): EPEVTQTPSHQVTQMGQEVILRCVPISNHLYFYWYRQILGQKVEFLVSFYNNEISEKSEIFDDQFSVERPDGSNFTLKIRSTKLEDSAMYFCASSRDTLSGANVLTFGAGSRLTVL.

The chain combines TRBV15 with TRBJ1-2; D unresolved. The CDR3 runs to 15 residues. Germline CDR1 LNHNV, CDR2 YYDKDF (reference sequence). Trimming took 0 bases from V and 2 from J, leaving 10 bases between them. CDR3: CATSRDSPVNYGYTF. As DNA, the CDR3 is TGTGCCACCAGCAGAGATTCCCCAGTCAACTATGGCTACACCTTC.

This clone was seen a handful of times. V usage is TRBV30 and J usage is TRBJ1-1; possibly TRBD1 for D (5 bases). V dropped 4 bases and J dropped 1 base, with 10 bases sitting between them. Germline V gene data show CDR1 as GTSNPN and CDR2 as SVGIG (reference sequence). The CDR3 length is 13 residues. CDR3 nucleotide sequence: TGTGCCTGGATGGGGCAGCCGAACACTGAAGCTTTCTTT. Translated, it gives CAWMGQPNTEAFF. The full variable domain, its missing parts supplied by reference TRBV30 and TRBJ1-1, is SQTIHQWPATLVQPVGSPLSLECTVEGTSNPNLYWYRQAAGRGLQLLFYSVGIGQISSEVPQNLSASRPQDRQFILSSKKLLLSDSGFYLCAWMGQPNTEAFFGQGTRLTVV.